The present entry profiles one T cell receptor (beta chain) with its context. Its cognate antigen is unknown. A much larger clone differs from this one at a single base, so this may be a read error. The CDR3 has 12 amino acids. Germline values: CDR1 DFQATT, CDR2 SNEGSKA (reference sequence). This record belongs to a study of molecular identifiers for immune sequencing clone quantification. Isolation of naive CD8 T cells was achieved by sorting on a CD8+CD4-CCR7+CD45RA+ phenotype. In TCRdb, the PCR reads were re-called with MiXCR into one record per CDR3 protein. In the table there are around 94,000 distinct CDR3 sequences, under 40% of which are singletons. Whole-study results and caveats: Clones that exceeded 20 RNA copies held over 99% of effector molecules, yet under 1% in naive cells. One cell's worth of spiked Jurkat TCR RNA was reportedly detectable among about 930,000 naive cells. Shared barcodes on identical TCR molecules could underestimate the sizes of highly expanded clones.

Sequenced sample: naive CD8+ T cells from blood, with Jurkat cell RNA spiked in. Subset defined: FACS-sorted CD8+CD4-CCR7+CD45RA+ naive T cells. V gene TRBV20-1 combines with J gene TRBJ2-1; 9 positions agree with TRBD2. This clonotype originated in a human donor in good health. Some libraries in this study had Jurkat cell RNA spiked in. CDR3 loop: CRATRSGSKKFF. The DNA of the CDR3 is TGCAGGGCTACCCGTAGCGGGAGCAAAAAGTTCTTC.